Listed below are T cell receptor beta chains from one sample, sequenced in a study of T cell repertoires in cytomegalovirus infection. Each CDR3 protein gets one entry after TCRdb re-called the reads with MiXCR. The sample consists of around 500,000 distinct CDR3 sequences, approximately 46% of them appearing once. No cognate antigen is known for these TCRs. The sequencing here drew on cultured PBMCs, taken from culture after CMV antigen stimulation. The receptors stem from a human donor in good health (CMV status not recorded). Some clones in this sample may be carry-over from other donors' samples. The CDR3 runs from the conserved cysteine through the conserved F or W. A D gene is named only where the DNA matches it firmly. The listing skips clone size in some rows; elsewhere it reads once, few, many or a size class.

v_call: TRBV4-1
clone_size: NA
d_call: TRBD2
j_call: TRBJ2-5
cdr3_nt: TGCGCCAGCAGCCTTAGCGGGGGGGACCAAGAGACCCAGTACTTC
cdr3_aa: CASSLSGGDQETQYF

v_call: TRBV19
clone_size: few
d_call: NA
j_call: TRBJ1-5
cdr3_nt: TGTGCCAGTAGTATAGAGGGTCGTTATAGCAATCAGCCCCAGCATTTT
cdr3_aa: CASSIEGRYSNQPQHF

v_call: TRBV7-9
clone_size: NA
d_call: NA
j_call: TRBJ2-2
cdr3_nt: TGTGCCAGCAGCTTCCGGTTTTCCGGGGAGCTGTTTTTT
cdr3_aa: CASSFRFSGELFF

v_call: TRBV2
clone_size: NA
d_call: NA
j_call: TRBJ2-2
cdr3_nt: TGTGCCAGCAAGGCGAACACCGGGGAGCTGTTTTTT
cdr3_aa: CASKANTGELFF

v_call: TRBV27
clone_size: NA
d_call: TRBD2
j_call: TRBJ2-1
cdr3_nt: TGTGCCAGCAGTCCTCCCTTCCCTAGCGGGAGGCCTAATGAGCAGTTCTTC
cdr3_aa: CASSPPFPSGRPNEQFF

v_call: TRBV6-1
clone_size: NA
d_call: NA
j_call: TRBJ2-5
cdr3_nt: TGTGCCAGCAGTGAAGGCCCCGTCGGGACCCAGTACTTC
cdr3_aa: CASSEGPVGTQYF

v_call: TRBV20-1
clone_size: NA
d_call: NA
j_call: TRBJ1-1
cdr3_nt: TGCAGTGCTAGCGGGACTCGTGGCACTGAAGCTTTCTTT
cdr3_aa: CSASGTRGTEAFF

v_call: TRBV5-1
clone_size: few
d_call: TRBD2
j_call: TRBJ2-7
cdr3_nt: TGCGCCAGCAGATCTAGCGGGGGGTTTCCAGACTACGAGCAGTACTTC
cdr3_aa: CASRSSGGFPDYEQYF

v_call: TRBV11-2
clone_size: NA
d_call: NA
j_call: TRBJ2-1
cdr3_nt: TGTGCCAGCAGCTCTCATGTCCTGGAGAGGGCCCCCAATGAGCAGTTCTTC
cdr3_aa: CASSSHVLERAPNEQFF

v_call: TRBV2
clone_size: NA
d_call: NA
j_call: TRBJ2-3
cdr3_nt: TGTGCCAGCCCAACTATAGTTTCGGGGACGCAGTATTTT
cdr3_aa: CASPTIVSGTQYF

v_call: TRBV19
clone_size: few
d_call: NA
j_call: TRBJ1-2
cdr3_nt: TGTGCCAGTAGTATTTCGGACAGCGTTAACTATGGCTACACCTTC
cdr3_aa: CASSISDSVNYGYTF

v_call: TRBV20-1
clone_size: few
d_call: NA
j_call: TRBJ2-5
cdr3_nt: TGCAGTGGGGCCTCTGAAGAGACCCAGTACTTC
cdr3_aa: CSGASEETQYF

v_call: TRBV20-1
clone_size: NA
d_call: NA
j_call: TRBJ2-7
cdr3_nt: TGCAGTGCTAGGGACCCCGGCAGGGCGACCGAGCAGTACTTC
cdr3_aa: CSARDPGRATEQYF

v_call: TRBV7-9
clone_size: few
d_call: NA
j_call: TRBJ2-2
cdr3_nt: TGTGCCAGCAGCTTAGACGGCCTCCTGAAAAACACCGGGGAGCTGTTTTTT
cdr3_aa: CASSLDGLLKNTGELFF

v_call: TRBV7-2
clone_size: few
d_call: TRBD2
j_call: TRBJ2-3
cdr3_nt: TGTGCCAGCAGCTTAAGCGGGAGTTGGAATACGCAGTATTTT
cdr3_aa: CASSLSGSWNTQYF

v_call: TRBV7-8
clone_size: few
d_call: TRBD1
j_call: TRBJ2-3
cdr3_nt: TGTGCCAGCAGTTTTCCCGGGACAGGGGGCACCACAGATACGCAGTATTTT
cdr3_aa: CASSFPGTGGTTDTQYF

v_call: TRBV4-3
clone_size: few
d_call: NA
j_call: TRBJ1-2
cdr3_nt: TGCGCCAGCAGCCAATTATCCGGGGAGGTGTACTATGGCTACACCTTC
cdr3_aa: CASSQLSGEVYYGYTF

v_call: TRBV20-1
clone_size: few
d_call: TRBD2
j_call: TRBJ2-3
cdr3_nt: TGCAGTGGGGGAGGGAGCCACGGGGATACGCAGTATTTT
cdr3_aa: CSGGGSHGDTQYF

v_call: TRBV5-6
clone_size: NA
d_call: NA
j_call: TRBJ1-2
cdr3_nt: TGTGCCAGCAGCTCGAAGGGCTTCTCCGCGAGTGGCTACACCTTC
cdr3_aa: CASSSKGFSASGYTF

v_call: TRBV6-5
clone_size: NA
d_call: NA
j_call: TRBJ2-7
cdr3_nt: TGTGCCAGCAGTTATTCGACGCCGTCCTACGAGCAGTACTTC
cdr3_aa: CASSYSTPSYEQYF

v_call: TRBV7-6
clone_size: few
d_call: TRBD2
j_call: TRBJ2-1
cdr3_nt: TGTGCCAGCAGCCCCAGGACTAGCGGGGCGAGGGGGGAGGATGAGCAGTTCTTC
cdr3_aa: CASSPRTSGARGEDEQFF

v_call: TRBV4-3
clone_size: NA
d_call: TRBD1
j_call: TRBJ1-4
cdr3_nt: TGCGCCAGCAGCCAAGGGGCAGGGGGGGATGAAAAACTGTTTTTT
cdr3_aa: CASSQGAGGDEKLFF

v_call: TRBV7-8
clone_size: NA
d_call: NA
j_call: TRBJ1-2
cdr3_nt: TGTGCCAGCAGCACAAACACTCCTCCTAGCTATGGCTACACCTTC
cdr3_aa: CASSTNTPPSYGYTF

v_call: TRBV6-6
clone_size: NA
d_call: NA
j_call: TRBJ2-1
cdr3_nt: TGTGCCAGCAGTTTTATGACGGGCCACTCCTACAATGAGCAGTTCTTC
cdr3_aa: CASSFMTGHSYNEQFF

v_call: TRBV7-2
clone_size: many
d_call: TRBD1
j_call: TRBJ2-3
cdr3_nt: TGTGCCAGCGATCCCCAGGGGGCAGATACGCAGTATTTT
cdr3_aa: CASDPQGADTQYF

v_call: TRBV7-2
clone_size: many
d_call: NA
j_call: TRBJ2-1
cdr3_nt: TGTGCCAGCAGCTCTTCCCGGAGTTCCTACAATGAGCAGTTCTTC
cdr3_aa: CASSSSRSSYNEQFF

v_call: TRBV28
clone_size: NA
d_call: NA
j_call: TRBJ1-1
cdr3_nt: TGTGCCAGCAGTTTACTAGTTATGAACACTGAAGCTTTCTTT
cdr3_aa: CASSLLVMNTEAFF

v_call: TRBV29-1
clone_size: once
d_call: NA
j_call: TRBJ2-6
cdr3_nt: TGCAGCGTGATGGGCTCGGTTGGGGCCAACGTCCTGACTTTC
cdr3_aa: CSVMGSVGANVLTF

v_call: TRBV4-1
clone_size: NA
d_call: TRBD1
j_call: TRBJ2-2
cdr3_nt: TGCGCCAGCAGCCCCAGAAGACAGGGGACCGGGGAGCTGTTTTTT
cdr3_aa: CASSPRRQGTGELFF

v_call: TRBV5-4
clone_size: once
d_call: NA
j_call: TRBJ2-1
cdr3_nt: TGTGCCAGCAGCCCCGCCCGGGGGCTGCAGTTCTTC
cdr3_aa: CASSPARGLQFF

v_call: TRBV28
clone_size: NA
d_call: NA
j_call: TRBJ1-2
cdr3_nt: TGTGCAGCGGGGGGCTACACCTTC
cdr3_aa: CAAGGYTF

v_call: TRBV2
clone_size: NA
d_call: TRBD2
j_call: TRBJ2-1
cdr3_nt: TGTGCCAGCACTGAAACTAGCGGGGGGGCCAGGTCCTACAATGAGCAGTTCTTC
cdr3_aa: CASTETSGGARSYNEQFF

v_call: TRBV6-4
clone_size: NA
d_call: NA
j_call: TRBJ2-1
cdr3_nt: TGTGCCAGCAGTGACTACGGGGGCGGTACTGAGCAGTTCTTC
cdr3_aa: CASSDYGGGTEQFF

v_call: TRBV7-3
clone_size: NA
d_call: TRBD1
j_call: TRBJ2-1
cdr3_nt: TGTGCCAGCAGGGGCCGGGACAGGAACAATGAGCAGTTCTTC
cdr3_aa: CASRGRDRNNEQFF

v_call: TRBV7-6
clone_size: few
d_call: NA
j_call: TRBJ1-4
cdr3_nt: TGTGCCAGCAGCCTCCCCGGGGGTAATGAAAAACTGTTTTTT
cdr3_aa: CASSLPGGNEKLFF

v_call: TRBV12-3/TRBV12-4
clone_size: NA
d_call: NA
j_call: TRBJ2-1
cdr3_nt: TGTGCCAGCGGGGACTGGAGGGGTTACAATGAGCAGTTCTTC
cdr3_aa: CASGDWRGYNEQFF

v_call: TRBV7-8
clone_size: NA
d_call: NA
j_call: TRBJ2-7
cdr3_nt: TGTGCCAGCAGCCGTACTCTAAACAACGAGCAGTACTTC
cdr3_aa: CASSRTLNNEQYF

v_call: TRBV19
clone_size: NA
d_call: NA
j_call: TRBJ1-6
cdr3_nt: TGTGCCAGTAGTACTACTCTATTCCGGCGCGGGGGATCACCCCTCCACTTT
cdr3_aa: CASSTTLFRRGGSPLHF

v_call: TRBV7-8
clone_size: NA
d_call: NA
j_call: TRBJ1-1
cdr3_nt: TGTGCCAGCAGCGTAAATATGAACACTGAAGCTTTCTTT
cdr3_aa: CASSVNMNTEAFF

v_call: TRBV7-2
clone_size: NA
d_call: TRBD2
j_call: TRBJ2-3
cdr3_nt: TGTGCCAGCAGCTCGAGCGGGAGGGTTGTCACAGATACGCAGTATTTT
cdr3_aa: CASSSSGRVVTDTQYF

v_call: TRBV7-8
clone_size: NA
d_call: NA
j_call: TRBJ1-6
cdr3_nt: TGTGCCAGCAGCCTCGGGACAAACTCCTATAATTCACCCCTCCACTTT
cdr3_aa: CASSLGTNSYNSPLHF

v_call: TRBV7-2
clone_size: few
d_call: TRBD1
j_call: TRBJ2-7
cdr3_nt: TGTGCCAGCAGCTTAGATTACAGGGGTACCTACGAGCAGTACTTC
cdr3_aa: CASSLDYRGTYEQYF